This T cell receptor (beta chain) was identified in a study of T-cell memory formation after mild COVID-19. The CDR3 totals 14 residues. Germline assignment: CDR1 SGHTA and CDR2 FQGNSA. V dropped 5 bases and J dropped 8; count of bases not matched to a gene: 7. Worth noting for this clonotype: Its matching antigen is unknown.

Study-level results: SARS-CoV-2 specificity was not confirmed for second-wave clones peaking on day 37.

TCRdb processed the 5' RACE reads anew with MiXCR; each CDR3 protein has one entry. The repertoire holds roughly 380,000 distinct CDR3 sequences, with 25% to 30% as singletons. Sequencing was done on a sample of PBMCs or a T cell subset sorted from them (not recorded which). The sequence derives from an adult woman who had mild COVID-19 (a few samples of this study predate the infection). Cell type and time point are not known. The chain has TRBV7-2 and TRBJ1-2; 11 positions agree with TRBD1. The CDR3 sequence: CASSRTGTGGGYTF. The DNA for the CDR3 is TGTGCCAGCAGCCGAACCGGGACAGGGGGAGGCTACACCTTC.